The 24 T cell receptor beta chains below come from one sample, sequenced in a study of T-cell reconstitution after alpha-beta-depleted transplantation in children. As it was prepared, the TCRbeta library received unique molecular identifiers. One entry per CDR3 protein, called by TCRdb with MiXCR from the PCR reads. The table has approximately 500,000 distinct CDR3 sequences, over 9.5% seen once. Sequencing was performed on PBMCs, taken before TCRalphabeta/CD19-depleted stem cell transplant. The receptors were gathered from a child under 10 years old with inherited bone marrow failure, due to receive a stem cell transplant.

The genes are TRBV24-1 and TRBJ2-7; D call uncertain. V shed 3 bases and J shed 2 bases, with 16 bases lying between them. This CDR3 spans 16 amino acids. Germline V gene data show CDR1 as KGHDR and CDR2 as SFDVKD. The chain's CDR3 is CATSDPRPGGTYEQYF. The CDR3 DNA reads TGTGCCACCAGTGATCCCCGTCCGGGTGGTACCTACGAGCAGTACTTC.

The rearrangement links TRBV30 to TRBJ2-7; 7 bases are shared with TRBD2. Germline V gene sequence: CDR1 GTSNPN, CDR2 SVGIG (reference sequence). J lost 3 bases, V lost 0 bases, and 8 bases had no gene match. There are 15 residues in the CDR3. The CDR3 nucleotides are TGTGCCTGGAGTGTGGGGGGGAGAAACCTCTACGAGCAGTACTTC. Translated: CAWSVGGRNLYEQYF.

On this clonotype itself: This likely comes from a read error, as the CDR3 has no conserved phenylalanine or tryptophan at its end. This chain joins TRBV23-1 and TRBJ2-7, with D tentatively TRBD1 (5 bases). TRBV23-1 is filed as an ORF, its function uncertain. Trimming shortened V by 8 bases and J by 2 bases, and 13 bases separated the two germline ends. The CDR3 length is 13 residues. Here the CDR3 reads CASGPDSPYEQYS. CDR3 coding DNA: TGCGCCAGCGGACCCGACAGCCCCTACGAGCAGTACTCC.

This clonotype showed up many times. The J gene is TRBJ2-1, the V gene TRBV20-1, with a weak D call TRBD2 (6 bases). V lost 6 bases and J 2 bases, leaving 11 bases between the germline ends. Germline assignment: CDR1 DFQATT and CDR2 SNEGSKA (reference sequence). This CDR3 region has 13 residues. In DNA form, the CDR3 reads TGCAGTGCCGCCCTAGCGACCTACAATGAGCAGTTCTTC. This encodes CSAALATYNEQFF.

V gene TRBV10-1 combines with J gene TRBJ2-7; 7 bases are shared with TRBD2. Trimming took 4 bases from V and 3 from J; bases not matched to a gene: 9. The CDR3 length is 15 residues. CDR1 and CDR2 (germline): WNHNN, SYGVQD (reference sequence). This CDR3 is CASSVKSSGLYEQYF. CDR3 nucleotide sequence: TGCGCCAGCAGTGTAAAGTCTAGCGGCCTCTACGAGCAGTACTTC.

This chain joins TRBV19 and TRBJ2-2; D may be TRBD2 (5 bases). Deletions cut 6 bases from V and 2 bases from J, with 13 bases between. Germline V gene sequence: CDR1 LNHDA, CDR2 SQIVND (reference sequence). The CDR3 loop spans 15 amino acids. The CDR3 protein is CASRPVRGNTGELFF. CDR3 DNA: TGTGCCAGTAGGCCTGTCCGGGGTAACACCGGGGAGCTGTTTTTT.

This clonotype was observed many times. The CDR3 protein is CASRERSEAFF. DNA for the CDR3: TGTGCCAGTAGGGAGCGGAGTGAAGCTTTCTTT. This chain joins TRBV19 and TRBJ1-1; D unclear. V was clipped by 6 bases and J by 7 bases, with 9 bases between them. CDR1 is LNHDA and CDR2 is SQIVND in the germline V gene (reference sequence). CDR3 length equals 11 residues.

This clonotype has ten or more counts. This chain links TRBV5-5 with TRBJ2-3; D uncertain. V was shortened by 4 bases and J by 5 bases, with 8 bases between the two germline ends. This CDR3 comprises 12 residues. Germline V gene sequence: CDR1 SGHKS, CDR2 YYEKEE (reference sequence). The CDR3 reads CASSHSGDTQYF. The CDR3 DNA reads as TGTGCCAGCAGCCATAGTGGAGATACGCAGTATTTT.

On this clonotype itself: One junction end does not reproduce the germline sequence, and a read error may be involved. The V gene is TRBV7-8, the J gene TRBJ2-1; no reliable D call. The length of the CDR3 is 12 residues. Germline V lookup: CDR1 SGHVS, CDR2 FQNEAQ. The DNA for the CDR3 is TGTGCCAGCATCTTAGTTGATAATGAGCAGTTCTTC. Its translation: CASILVDNEQFF.

This clonotype was recorded many times. The rearrangement links TRBV20-1 to TRBJ2-1; no definite D call. The CDR3 has 15 amino acids. Trimming left V 1 base short and J 6 bases short, with 16 bases between. Germline CDR1 and CDR2: DFQATT and SNEGSKA (reference sequence). The CDR3 bases are TGCAGTGCTAGAGGGGCTAGAGTGGCGCTCAATGAGCAGTTCTTC. As protein: CSARGARVALNEQFF.

In this sample, this clonotype turned up a few times. The chain uses TRBV20-1 and TRBJ2-7; D could derive from TRBD1 or TRBD2 (6 bases each). CDR1 is DFQATT and CDR2 is SNEGSKA in the germline V gene (reference sequence). Trimming took 4 bases from V and 2 from J, leaving 12 bases between them. The CDR3 contains 13 residues. The CDR3 nucleotides are TGCAGTGCTACCGAGGGGGGAGCCTACGAGCAGTACTTC. It is translated as CSATEGGAYEQYF.

The chain couples TRBV29-1 to TRBJ2-4; D not resolved. The germline V gene encodes CDR1 SQVTM and CDR2 ANQGSEA. The CDR3 is made up of 12 amino acids. The ends were cut back, 2 bases at V and 3 bases at J, with 5 bases in the middle. The CDR3 sequence: CSVETLKNIQYF. The CDR3 region has the DNA TGCAGCGTTGAAACCCTCAAAAACATTCAGTACTTC.

For this clonotype: With a much larger clone just one base away, this may be a read error. This chain connects TRBV29-1 to TRBJ2-7, with 8 bases matching TRBD2. The junction had 10 bases not matched to a gene; V was cut back by 4 bases and J by 5 bases. This CDR3 region has 14 residues. Per germline, CDR1 SQVTM and CDR2 ANQGSEA. DNA of the CDR3: TGCAGCGTTGGAGAACTAGCGGAGAGCCACGAGCAGTACTTC. Its protein is CSVGELAESHEQYF.

This clonotype has a count of ten or more. This rearrangement joins TRBV18 to TRBJ2-1; D is unresolved. Trimming shortened V by 5 bases and J by 0 bases, and 11 bases separated the two germline ends. In germline, CDR1 is KGHSH, CDR2 LQKENI. The CDR3 is 15 amino acids. CDR3 sequence: CASSKTTSSYNEQFF. CDR3 DNA: TGTGCCAGCTCAAAGACGACGAGCTCCTACAATGAGCAGTTCTTC.

This clonotype showed up many times. The V call is TRBV7-2, the J call TRBJ2-1, with TRBD2 identical over 11 bases. The CDR3 consists of 16 residues. With 1 base clipped from V and 6 bases from J, the junction kept 5 bases outside the gene matches. Per germline, CDR1 SGHTA and CDR2 FQGNSA. CDR3 DNA sequence: TGTGCCAGCAGCTTAGGGTCAGGACTAGCGGGCAATGAGCAGTTCTTC. Amino acid sequence: CASSLGSGLAGNEQFF.

This clonotype was picked up many times. V gene TRBV20-1 combines with J gene TRBJ2-7, with 8 bases lining up with TRBD2. Germline V gives CDR1 DFQATT, CDR2 SNEGSKA (reference sequence). V gave up 3 bases and J gave up 5 bases; unmatched junction bases: 6. The CDR3 contains 13 residues. CDR3 bases: TGCAGTGCTAGGGCGGGGGGCCGGGACGAGCAGTACTTC. As protein: CSARAGGRDEQYF.

This clonotype was observed a few times. The V gene is TRBV29-1, the J gene TRBJ2-3; D might be TRBD2 (5 bases). This CDR3 has 11 residues. V gave up 4 bases and J gave up 8 bases, with 10 bases separating them. Germline assignment: CDR1 SQVTM and CDR2 ANQGSEA. The CDR3 DNA reads TGCAGCGTTGGCGAGGGCCCTACGCAGTATTTT. This translates into CSVGEGPTQYF.

Ten or more counts support this clonotype. The chain combines TRBV3-1 with TRBJ2-2; D may be TRBD2 (5 bases). Germline CDR1 reads LGHDT; CDR2 reads YNNKEL (reference sequence). This CDR3 is 17 amino acids long. V was trimmed by 1 base and J by 6 bases, leaving 18 bases between them. CDR3 residues: CASSQVPSSVTPGELFF. The CDR3 DNA is TGTGCCAGCAGCCAAGTCCCTAGCAGTGTCACACCCGGGGAGCTGTTTTTT.

On this clonotype itself: Since a much larger clone is just one base distant, this may be a read error. This sequence joins TRBV12-3 or TRBV12-4 and TRBJ2-6; D possibly matches TRBD1 or TRBD2 (5 bases each). There are 15 residues in the CDR3. Trimming removed 2 bases from V and 7 bases from J, with 12 bases in between. The CDR3 DNA sequence: TGTGCCAGCAGTTTACGGGGACCTAACGCCAACGTCCTGACTTTC. Translation: CASSLRGPNANVLTF.

V usage is TRBV5-4 and J usage is TRBJ2-1, with D perhaps TRBD2 (5 bases). CDR1 and CDR2 (germline): SGHNT, YYREEE (reference sequence). V was cut by 0 bases and J by 7 bases, with 17 bases left in between. The CDR3 loop spans 16 amino acids. The DNA of the CDR3 is TGTGCCAGCAGCTTGGCCTTCGCGCGCGAGGGAAATGAGCAGTTCTTC. Translating gives CASSLAFAREGNEQFF. The full variable domain, completed using reference TRBV5-4 and TRBJ2-1, is ETGVTQSPTHLIKTRGQQVTLRCSSQSGHNTVSWYQQALGQGPQFIFQYYREEENGRGNFPPRFSGLQFPNYSSELNVNALELDDSALYLCASSLAFAREGNEQFFGPGTRLTVL.

The gene calls are TRBV28 and TRBJ2-2; perhaps D is TRBD1 or TRBD2 (5 bases each). Trimming left V 11 bases short and J 5 bases short, with 18 bases between. The CDR3 is 14 amino acids. CDR1 MDHEN and CDR2 SYDVKM come from the germline V gene. Here the CDR3 DNA reads TGTGCCGTCACCTCCGGGACGGGGACCGGGGAGCTGTTTTTT. Encoded protein: CAVTSGTGTGELFF. Looking up the rest from reference TRBV28 and TRBJ2-2 gives the full variable domain: DVKVTQSSRYLVKRTGEKVFLECVQDMDHENMFWYRQDPGLGLRLIYFSYDVKMKEKGDIPEGYSVSREKKERFSLILESASTNQTSMYLCAVTSGTGTGELFFGEGSRLTVL.

The table lists this clonotype with many counts. The chain carries TRBV28 and TRBJ1-5, with D unresolved. Trimming stripped 7 bases from V and 7 bases from J, with 11 bases between. The CDR3 has 12 residues. Germline lookup yields CDR1 MDHEN and CDR2 SYDVKM. CDR3 DNA: TGTGCCAGCACCATTGAAGGGCAGCCCCAGCATTTT. This sequence encodes CASTIEGQPQHF.

There are a few counts of this clonotype. This chain joins TRBV11-2 and TRBJ2-1, with 9 bases lining up with TRBD1. The CDR3 length is 14 residues. V lost 3 bases and J lost 5; bases outside the gene matches: 2. Germline-derived CDR1 and CDR2 are SGHAT and FQNNGV. The CDR3 DNA reads as TGTGCCAGCAGCTTCCGGGACAGGGACAATGAGCAGTTCTTC. Translating gives CASSFRDRDNEQFF.

This clonotype has a count of ten or more. DNA for the CDR3: TGTGCCAGCAGCTTAGATAGCGGGGTCACAGATACGCAGTATTTT. Its translation is CASSLDSGVTDTQYF. The rearrangement uses TRBV7-6 and TRBJ2-3, with 8 bases lining up with TRBD2. Germline-derived CDR1 and CDR2 are SGHVS and FNYEAQ. The V segment lost 1 base and the J segment 2 bases; nucleotides outside the gene matches: 2. The CDR3 consists of 15 residues.